This T cell receptor (beta chain) was profiled in a study of T cells in localized non-small cell lung cancer. This clone has more than one count but fewer than ten. The target antigen is unknown. The method was immunoSEQ multiplex PCR; TCRdb's version includes in-frame clones alone and lacks a portion of them. Here the sample spans fewer than 12,000 clones, 70% to 80% being singletons. The V end lost 7 bases, the J end lost 2 bases, and 9 bases lay between the germline ends. The CDR3 sequence is 14 residues long. In germline, CDR1 is MGHRA, CDR2 YSYEKL. Notes on the study in general: Among blood samples, higher T cell density accompanied longer overall survival. The highest T cell clonality was in uninvolved adjacent lung, above tumor. As only one tumor region underwent sequencing, heterogeneity remains possible. Researchers found a median around 61 of the top 100 tumor clones in adjacent lung.

The gene calls are TRBV4-1 and TRBJ2-6; D call uncertain. The sequences come from peripheral blood, collected before any cancer treatment. The clonotype comes from a male donor aged 60 or older with stage I lung adenocarcinoma. Here the CDR3 DNA reads TGCGCCAGCAAAATTAATACTGGGGCCAACGTCCTGACTTTC. Translating it yields CASKINTGANVLTF.